This T cell receptor (beta chain) was sequenced for a study of human T cells and chemical hapten exposure. The CDR3 runs 18 residues. Trimming removed 1 base from V and 2 bases from J, with 20 bases in between. CDR1 and CDR2 from the germline V gene are DFQATT and SNEGSKA (reference sequence). Each CDR3 protein is one row after TCRdb ran MiXCR on the 5' RACE reads. The sample comprises 110,000 or so distinct CDR3 sequences, 15% to 20% of which are singletons, and roughly 2.8% rests with the top ten. RNA extraction used unfractionated whole blood as the source of total RNA. The TCR originated in a human donor in good health. The chain couples TRBV20-1 to TRBJ2-2; tentatively, D is TRBD1 (5 bases). The CDR3 nucleotides are TGCAGTGCTAGAGGGCCGGCAGGGAACGGCTCTAACACCGGGGAGCTGTTTTTT. This encodes CSARGPAGNGSNTGELFF.